The 28 T cell receptor beta chains in this list originate from one sample, sequenced in a study of Ad26.COV2.S vaccination and SARS-CoV-2 variants. TCRdb's table, derived via immunoSEQ multiplex PCR, lists solely in-frame clones and lacks some. The sample shows about 400,000 clones, roughly 90% of them seen only once. Treatment defined: roughly 20 received Ad26.COV2.S at low or high dose, single or two shots; several received placebo; per-sample allocation not given. On day 63 after the first injection, vaccine and placebo recipients gave samples. The input for sequencing was peripheral blood, taken in a trial of Ad26.COV2.S vaccine versus placebo. Receptor source: a person aged 18-60 years who received the Ad26.COV2.S COVID-19 vaccine or a placebo.

V usage is TRBV23-1 and J usage is TRBJ1-2; 7 bases match TRBD1. TRBV23-1 is sorted into the ORF group, with uncertain function. Unmatched junction bases numbered 12, after V lost 6 bases and J lost 2 bases. There are 16 residues in the CDR3. CDR3 DNA: TGCGCCAGCAGCTGTAAGACAGGGCGTTCGAACTATGGCTACACCTTC. Protein sequence: CASSCKTGRSNYGYTF.

This clone showed up just a few times. The chain joins TRBV5-4 to TRBJ1-2, with D possibly matching TRBD1 (6 bases). The V and J ends lost 0 bases and 5 bases respectively, with 11 bases between them. Germline CDR1 reads SGHNT; CDR2 reads YYREEE (reference sequence). The CDR3 covers 14 residues. The CDR3 sequence is CASSLGLQGYGYTF. In nucleotides, the CDR3 is TGTGCCAGCAGCTTGGGGCTTCAGGGGTATGGCTACACCTTC.

The rearrangement links TRBV5-1 to TRBJ1-2, with 7 bases aligning to TRBD1. The V and J ends lost 3 bases and 0 bases, in that order; junction bases with no gene match: 5. This CDR3 is 15 amino acids long. The germline gives CDR1 SGHRS, CDR2 YFSETQ. The CDR3 is CASSSRQGANYGYTF. CDR3 DNA: TGCGCCAGCAGCTCCAGACAGGGAGCTAACTATGGCTACACCTTC.

This clone was detected only once. V usage is TRBV7-2 and J usage is TRBJ2-5; D is possibly TRBD1 (5 bases). The V end was cut by 2 bases, the J end by 2 bases, with 15 bases between. The CDR3 runs 16 residues. Germline values: CDR1 SGHTA, CDR2 FQGNSA. The DNA for the CDR3 is TGTGCCAGCAGCTTAATTTCTCTCGGACAACAAGAGACCCAGTACTTC. Protein product: CASSLISLGQQETQYF.

The rearrangement joins TRBV5-8 to TRBJ1-2; 7 positions match TRBD1. From germline, CDR1 is SGHTS and CDR2 YDEGEE. The CDR3 spans 19 residues. V was clipped by 1 base and J by 3 bases; unmatched bases: 18. Here the CDR3 DNA reads TGTGCCAGCAGCTTGACATTCCCAGATCGACAGGGAGGGCACTATGGCTACACCTTC. Protein: CASSLTFPDRQGGHYGYTF.

The CDR3 region has the DNA TGTGCCAGCAGTTACTCGACAGGGCGGGCTGAAGCTTTCTTT. It specifies CASSYSTGRAEAFF. The V gene is TRBV6-5, the J gene TRBJ1-1, with 7 bases matching TRBD1. The CDR3 totals 14 residues. CDR1 is MNHEY and CDR2 is SVGAGI in the germline V gene. Trimming cost V 0 bases and J 6 bases; bases outside gene matches: 4.

This clone was counted a single time. The chain uses TRBV11-3 and TRBJ1-2; 7 bases map to TRBD1. CDR1 is SGHNT, CDR2 YENEEA, per germline. The CDR3 is 15 residues long. With V trimmed by 5 bases and J by 0 bases, 6 bases remained unmatched. The CDR3 loop is CASSRGDRANYGYTF. The CDR3 DNA follows: TGTGCCAGCAGCCGAGGGGACAGAGCTAACTATGGCTACACCTTC.

The chain combines TRBV30 with TRBJ1-1; D is unclear. V lost 4 bases and J 1 base, leaving 13 bases between the germline ends. CDR1 GTSNPN and CDR2 SVGIG come from the germline V gene (reference sequence). The CDR3 runs to 14 residues. This CDR3 reads CAWTSPPWNTEAFF. The DNA of the CDR3 is TGTGCCTGGACCTCCCCCCCTTGGAACACTGAAGCTTTCTTT.

The rearrangement links TRBV3-1 (or the pseudogene TRBV3-2) to TRBJ1-1; D not certain. The CDR3 loop spans 13 amino acids. The germline CDR1 and CDR2 sequences are LGHDT and YNNKEL (reference sequence). Deletions cut 4 bases from V and 1 base from J, with 7 bases between. The CDR3 nucleotides are TGTGCCAGCAGCCGGACGGAGAACACTGAAGCTTTCTTT. Its translation is CASSRTENTEAFF.

The gene calls are TRBV5-8 and TRBJ2-3; D is uncertain. The CDR3 spans 14 residues. The germline V gene has CDR1 SGHTS and CDR2 YDEGEE. V lost 0 bases to trimming and J lost 5 bases, with 10 bases between them. The CDR3 region is CASSLGWARDTQYF. CDR3 in DNA: TGTGCCAGCAGCTTGGGTTGGGCTAGAGATACGCAGTATTTT.

The V call is TRBV18, the J call TRBJ2-1, with D possibly TRBD1 on 6 matching bases. CDR3 length: 12 residues. CDR1 and CDR2 (germline): KGHSH, LQKENI. V shed 3 bases and J shed 9 bases, with 9 bases lying between them. CDR3 amino acids: CASSPRGGEQFF. The CDR3 bases are TGTGCCAGCTCACCCCGAGGGGGTGAGCAGTTCTTC.

The CDR3 loop is CASSLASLAGLSSYNEQFF. As DNA, the CDR3 is TGTGCCAGCAGCTTAGCTTCCCTAGCGGGGCTGAGCTCCTACAATGAGCAGTTCTTC. The J gene is TRBJ2-1, the V gene TRBV7-2; 9 nucleotides agree with TRBD2. V trimming: 0 bases; J trimming: 0 bases; junction bases outside the gene matches: 9. This CDR3 region has 19 residues. The V gene's germline CDR1 is SGHTA and CDR2 FQGNSA.

The chain employs TRBV6-4 and TRBJ2-2; no firm D call. The CDR3 has 13 amino acids. Germline assignment: CDR1 MRHNA and CDR2 SNTAGT. Trimming cost V 3 bases and J 7 bases, with 9 bases left between them. In DNA form, the CDR3 reads TGTGCCAGCAGTGAAGGGCAGTTCGGGGAGCTGTTTTTT. The encoded protein is CASSEGQFGELFF.

A word on this clone: Other DNA sequences in this specimen translate into the identical CDR3. The rearrangement uses TRBV6-2 or TRBV6-3 and TRBJ1-1; the D is unclear. CDR3 size: 12 residues. Germline V lookup: CDR1 MNHEY, CDR2 SVGEGT. The V and J ends lost 0 bases and 2 bases respectively, with 1 base between them. The CDR3: CASSYSNTEAFF. The CDR3 DNA follows: TGTGCCAGCAGTTACTCCAACACTGAAGCTTTCTTT.

This sequence joins TRBV9 and TRBJ1-1; maybe TRBD1 (5 bases). The CDR3 has 15 amino acids. V lost 3 bases, J lost 0 bases, and 12 bases lay in between. The germline CDR1 and CDR2 sequences are SGDLS and YYNGEE. CDR3 sequence (DNA): TGTGCCAGCAGCGAGCCGGGACGGCTGAACACTGAAGCTTTCTTT. It is translated as CASSEPGRLNTEAFF.

About this clone: Other DNA sequences in the sample encode the same CDR3. The chain is built from TRBV10-3 and TRBJ2-1; D is undetermined. The germline gives CDR1 ENHRY, CDR2 SYGVKD. The V and J ends lost 0 bases and 4 bases respectively, with 10 bases between them. The CDR3 is 15 residues long. DNA for the CDR3: TGTGCCATCAGTGAGTCCCGACCTCCGTACAATGAGCAGTTCTTC. The encoded protein is CAISESRPPYNEQFF.

This chain links TRBV7-9 with TRBJ1-6, with D maybe TRBD1 (5 bases). There are 15 residues in the CDR3. V was trimmed by 8 bases and J by 10 bases, leaving 21 bases between them. Germline assignment: CDR1 SEHNR and CDR2 FQNEAQ (reference sequence). For the CDR3, the DNA is TGTGCCAGCCTAATGAGAGGGGAATCTGGGTCACCCCTCCACTTT. Translated, it gives CASLMRGESGSPLHF. Full variable domain (rest looked up from reference TRBV7-9 and TRBJ1-6): DTGVSQNPRHKITKRGQNVTFRCDPISEHNRLYWYRQTLGQGPEFLTYFQNEAQLEKSRLLSDRFSAERPKGSFSTLEIQRTEQGDSAMYLCASLMRGESGSPLHFGNGTRLTVT.

V gene TRBV12-3 or TRBV12-4 combines with J gene TRBJ2-5; no firm D call. This CDR3 has 13 residues. Between the trimmed V and J ends, which lost 7 bases and 2 bases, there was a span of 11 bases. The CDR3 region has the DNA TGTGCCAGCAAGGTGGGGATTCAAGAGACCCAGTACTTC. Protein sequence: CASKVGIQETQYF.

CDR3 in DNA: TGTGCCAGTTCCCTGGGGCAGCTACTCACAGATACGCAGTATTTT. Translating it yields CASSLGQLLTDTQYF. This chain joins TRBV28 and TRBJ2-3; weak D call: TRBD1 (5 bases). Trimming shortened V by 9 bases and J by 2 bases, and 18 bases separated the two germline ends. CDR3 length equals 15 residues. Germline CDR1 is MDHEN and CDR2 is SYDVKM.

V and J are TRBV9 and TRBJ2-7; 10 nucleotides align to TRBD2. The CDR3 length is 20 residues. Germline-derived CDR1 and CDR2 are SGDLS and YYNGEE. The trim removed 8 bases at V and 0 bases at J, leaving 23 bases unmatched. DNA for the CDR3: TGTGCCAGTAGAAGAGCGAATGAAGGAGTAGCGGGGGGTACCTCCTACGAGCAGTACTTC. It codes for CASRRANEGVAGGTSYEQYF.

This clone was found a few times. The chain is built from TRBV6-2 or TRBV6-3 and TRBJ2-1; unclear D gene. Deletions cut 4 bases from V and 0 bases from J, with 10 bases between. The CDR3 is 15 amino acids. CDR1 and CDR2 (germline): MNHEY, SVGEGT. The CDR3 DNA follows: TGTGCCAGCAGTTCGGTGGATAGCTCCTACAATGAGCAGTTCTTC. Translation: CASSSVDSSYNEQFF.

The sample holds one count of this clone. J is TRBJ1-6 and V is TRBV5-4, with 7 bases lining up with TRBD1. The CDR3 is made up of 15 amino acids. Germline V gene lookup returns CDR1 SGHNT and CDR2 YYREEE (reference sequence). V trimming: 4 bases; J trimming: 6 bases; junction bases outside the gene matches: 7. The CDR3 here is CASSRVGQANSPLHF. Here the CDR3 DNA reads TGTGCCAGCAGCCGGGTCGGACAGGCTAATTCACCCCTCCACTTT.

The rearrangement joins TRBV6-2 or TRBV6-3 to TRBJ1-1, with D perhaps TRBD1 (6 bases). Looked up from germline, CDR1 is MNHEY and CDR2 is SVGEGT. V lost 5 bases and J 4 bases, leaving 14 bases between the germline ends. The CDR3 spans 14 residues. CDR3 in amino acids: CASSNRAYGTEAFF. DNA of the CDR3: TGTGCCAGCAGTAACAGGGCCTATGGCACTGAAGCTTTCTTT.

The genes are TRBV19 and TRBJ2-1; D possibly corresponds to TRBD1 (5 bases). Trimming took off 7 bases at V and 8 bases at J, with 12 bases between the two ends. The CDR3 runs to 12 residues. Germline-derived CDR1 and CDR2 are LNHDA and SQIVND (reference sequence). The CDR3 DNA reads as TGTGCCAGTACCATAGGGGCCCATGAGCAGTTCTTC. It yields the protein CASTIGAHEQFF. Full variable domain (missing parts from reference TRBV19 and TRBJ2-1): DGGITQSPKYLFRKEGQNVTLSCEQNLNHDAMYWYRQDPGQGLRLIYYSQIVNDFQKGDIAEGYSVSREKKESFPLTVTSAQKNPTAFYLCASTIGAHEQFFGPGTRLTVL.

The chain recombines TRBV5-1 with TRBJ1-1; 10 nucleotides line up with TRBD1. V lost 4 bases, J lost 4 bases, and 10 bases stayed unmatched. The CDR3 has 16 amino acids. In germline, CDR1 is SGHRS, CDR2 YFSETQ. The CDR3 DNA follows: TGCGCCAGCAGCGGGGGGACAGGGGATTACAGCACTGAAGCTTTCTTT. Its translation is CASSGGTGDYSTEAFF.

The chain links TRBV4-1 to TRBJ2-5; D unresolved. The CDR3 sequence is 12 residues long. V was clipped by 1 base and J by 9 bases, with 9 bases between them. The germline V gene encodes CDR1 MGHRA and CDR2 YSYEKL. CDR3 nucleotides: TGCGCCAGCAGCCAAGTTCATGGAGCCCAGTACTTC. Translated, it gives CASSQVHGAQYF.

DNA of the CDR3: TGTGCCAGCTGGTCGACTTTCGCGAACACTGAAGCTTTCTTT. Translated, it gives CASWSTFANTEAFF. V gene TRBV18 combines with J gene TRBJ1-1, with D unclear. Germline V lookup: CDR1 KGHSH, CDR2 LQKENI. The CDR3 extends over 14 amino acids. V was clipped by 7 bases and J by 1 base, with 13 bases between them.

The genes are TRBV5-4 and TRBJ2-1; no firm D call. Deletions cut 0 bases from V and 0 bases from J, with 7 bases between. From germline, CDR1 is SGHNT and CDR2 YYREEE (reference sequence). This CDR3 comprises 15 residues. The CDR3 region has the DNA TGTGCCAGCAGCTTGGAAAGGAACTCCTACAATGAGCAGTTCTTC. Translation: CASSLERNSYNEQFF.